The 27 T cell receptor beta chains below all came from one sample that was sequenced in a study of T cells after yellow fever vaccination (dated by TCRdb to between 2019 and 2020). The library came from 5' RACE. For sequencing, an Illumina HiSeq 2500 was employed. TCRdb's own reprocessing of the public reads used fastp at Q25 and MiXCR and kept productive beta chains. CDR3 protein sequences are deduplicated, and each keeps its most common genes and DNA. The sample has about 340,000 distinct CDR3 sequences on record, 8% to 10% of them singletons. Together, the top ten hold more than 15% of the sample. Explained via the paper, the treatment or condition label denotes: live attenuated yellow fever vaccine strain. Specimen: PBMCs, collected on the day of the first yellow fever vaccination. These receptors were obtained from a man in his late teens or twenties who received the YFV17D yellow fever vaccine.

The chain couples TRBV6-2 or TRBV6-3 to TRBJ2-7, with 13 positions matching TRBD2. The CDR3 runs to 15 residues. Per germline, CDR1 MNHEY and CDR2 SVGEGT. Trimming took 6 bases from V and 7 from J; bases not matched to a gene: 9. The CDR3 nucleotides are TGTGCCAGCAGCTCCGGACTAGCGGGGGCCAGGGAGCAGTACGTC. This encodes CASSSGLAGAREQYV.

The V call is TRBV20-1, the J call TRBJ2-2; D is undetermined. Germline assignment: CDR1 DFQATT and CDR2 SNEGSKA (reference sequence). The CDR3 is made up of 13 amino acids. Trimming removed 3 bases from V and 8 bases from J, with 13 bases in between. In DNA form, the CDR3 reads TGCAGTGCTAGTTCCCCTTCCAGGGGGGAGCTGTTTTTT. Protein: CSASSPSRGELFF.

This clonotype was picked up a small number of times. The chain couples TRBV5-1 to TRBJ2-7; D remains unclear. CDR1 is SGHRS and CDR2 is YFSETQ in the germline V gene. The CDR3 loop spans 14 amino acids. Trimming stripped 0 bases from V and 2 bases from J, with 9 bases between. CDR3 in DNA: TGCGCCAGCAGCTTGGTAAATGGGGCCTACGAGCAGTACTTC. It is translated as CASSLVNGAYEQYF.

This clonotype has more than one count but fewer than ten. Written as DNA, the CDR3 is TGTGCCAGCAGTTACTCGACAGGGTCAGGGATCGGGAAGACCCAGTACTTC. This gives the protein CASSYSTGSGIGKTQYF. The chain links TRBV6-5 to TRBJ2-5; the match to TRBD1 covers 7 bases. The germline CDR1 and CDR2 sequences are MNHEY and SVGAGI. CDR3 length equals 17 residues. The V segment lost 0 bases and the J segment 6 bases; nucleotides outside the gene matches: 13.

Comment on this clonotype: Germline is not matched at one junction end, which may reflect a read error. The chain employs TRBV7-7 and TRBJ2-5, with TRBD2 identical over 7 bases. This CDR3 is built from 16 residues. Germline V CDR1 and CDR2: SSHAT, FNYEAQ (reference sequence). CDR3 coding DNA: TGTGCTAGCAGCGCGGAATTAAGCGGGGTGTATGAGACCCAGTACTTC. Its translation is CASSAELSGVYETQYF.

In its sample, this clonotype was seen a few times. This chain connects TRBV7-2 to TRBJ2-5; 7 bases fit TRBD1. CDR3 size: 14 residues. Trimming removed 2 bases from V and 2 bases from J; junction bases left unmatched: 2. Per germline, CDR1 SGHTA and CDR2 FQGNSA. The CDR3 DNA is TGTGCCAGCAGCTTACGGGACAGACAAGAGACCCAGTACTTC. Protein product: CASSLRDRQETQYF. The full variable domain, in which reference TRBV7-2 and TRBJ2-5 provide the parts outside the CDR3, is GAGVSQSPSNKVTEKGKDVELRCDPISGHTALYWYRQSLGQGLEFLIYFQGNSAPDKSGLPSDRFSAERTGGSVSTLTIQRTQQEDSAVYLCASSLRDRQETQYFGPGTRLLVL.

This clonotype occurred a few times. The V gene is TRBV28, the J gene TRBJ2-3, with TRBD2 identical over 7 bases. The CDR3 runs 17 residues. Trimming at V came to 4 bases and at J to 2 bases, leaving 12 bases not matched to a gene. Per the germline V gene, CDR1 is MDHEN and CDR2 is SYDVKM. CDR3 amino acids: CASSSSGAGMHTDTQYF. CDR3 coding DNA: TGTGCCAGCAGTTCATCTGGAGCGGGGATGCACACAGATACGCAGTATTTT.

The rearrangement uses TRBV12-3 or TRBV12-4 and TRBJ1-5; 11 nucleotides align to TRBD1. V lost 5 bases to trimming and J lost 5 bases; unmatched junction nucleotides: 8. This CDR3 is built from 16 residues. DNA for the CDR3: TGTGCCAGCAGTCCGGGACAGGGGGTGGGGTATCAGCCCCAGCATTTT. The encoded protein is CASSPGQGVGYQPQHF.

This clonotype appeared many times. This chain uses TRBV5-6 with TRBJ1-5; the D gene is possibly TRBD1 (5 bases). In germline, CDR1 is SGHDT, CDR2 YYEEEE. This CDR3 region has 14 residues. The ends were cut back, 1 base at V and 4 bases at J, with 9 bases in the middle. The CDR3 coding sequence is TGTGCCAGCAGCTTGAGGAGGGGAAATCAGCCCCAGCATTTT. It is translated as CASSLRRGNQPQHF.

The chain links TRBV12-3 or TRBV12-4 to TRBJ1-2, with TRBD1 as a possible D gene (6 bases). There are 14 residues in the CDR3. V lost 2 bases and J lost 1, with 8 bases in between. The CDR3 reads CASSLQGFNYGYTF. CDR3 sequence (DNA): TGTGCCAGCAGTTTACAGGGGTTTAACTATGGCTACACCTTC.

This sequence joins TRBV4-1 and TRBJ1-2; D is unclear. Germline CDR1 reads MGHRA; CDR2 reads YSYEKL. The CDR3 contains 15 residues. Trimming left V 1 base short and J 2 bases short, with 11 bases between. As DNA, the CDR3 is TGCGCCAGCAGCCAAGTGGGCGGGGAAAACTATGGCTACACCTTC. Translated: CASSQVGGENYGYTF.

The gene calls are TRBV12-3 or TRBV12-4 and TRBJ1-3; no clear D gene. Between the trimmed V and J ends, which lost 6 bases and 4 bases, there was a span of 16 bases. The CDR3 is 15 amino acids. The DNA of the CDR3 is TGTGCCAGCAGCTTTACAAGCCTACCCGGAAACACCATATATTTT. It translates to CASSFTSLPGNTIYF.

This sequence joins TRBV4-1 and TRBJ2-7; D is undetermined. V was cut by 0 bases and J by 3 bases, with 9 bases left in between. The CDR3 contains 14 residues. The V gene's germline CDR1 is MGHRA and CDR2 YSYEKL. CDR3 nucleotide sequence: TGCGCCAGCAGCCAAGAAGGACGCCTCTACGAGCAGTACTTC. It encodes CASSQEGRLYEQYF.

This clonotype was counted a few times. V usage is TRBV20-1 and J usage is TRBJ1-5; possible D gene TRBD1, 6 bases. The germline gives CDR1 DFQATT, CDR2 SNEGSKA (reference sequence). Trimming removed 2 bases at V and 1 base at J, with 15 bases between. The CDR3 extends over 16 amino acids. The CDR3 spells CSARSFGGGSNQPQHF. DNA for the CDR3: TGCAGTGCTAGAAGCTTCGGGGGGGGCAGCAATCAGCCCCAGCATTTT.

This clonotype was found many times. The V call is TRBV30, the J call TRBJ2-4, with D tentatively TRBD1 (5 bases). The V gene lost 0 bases and the J gene lost 11 bases, with 8 bases spanning the gap. The length of the CDR3 is 11 residues. Germline V gene lookup returns CDR1 GTSNPN and CDR2 SVGIG (reference sequence). CDR3 bases: TGTGCCTGGAGTGTCGGACAAGTTCAGTACTTC. It yields the protein CAWSVGQVQYF.

The chain links TRBV20-1 to TRBJ1-1; D not resolved. Between the trimmed V and J ends, which lost 0 bases and 1 base, there was a span of 15 bases. Germline V lookup: CDR1 DFQATT, CDR2 SNEGSKA (reference sequence). This CDR3 is built from 16 residues. The CDR3 coding sequence is TGCAGTGCTAGAGATGCCCTCGGGGTAGGGAACACTGAAGCTTTCTTT. It is translated as CSARDALGVGNTEAFF.

The V call is TRBV24-1, the J call TRBJ1-2, with TRBD1 matching over 10 bases. V shed 4 bases, J shed 1 base, and the junction held 8 bases outside the gene matches. Germline CDR1 is KGHDR and CDR2 is SFDVKD. The CDR3 covers 17 residues. The CDR3: CATSETGTGAINYGYTF. Written as DNA, the CDR3 is TGTGCCACCAGTGAGACCGGGACAGGGGCGATTAACTATGGCTACACCTTC.

There are many counts of this clonotype. The rearrangement links TRBV19 to TRBJ2-1; D is uncertain. The CDR3 consists of 14 residues. V was pared by 9 bases and J by 0 bases, with 12 bases between. Germline V gives CDR1 LNHDA, CDR2 SQIVND (reference sequence). Here the CDR3 DNA reads TGTGCCAGCCACGGGCAGAGCTCCTACAATGAGCAGTTCTTC. Encoded protein: CASHGQSSYNEQFF.

At least ten counts were recorded for this clonotype. The chain is built from TRBV4-3 and TRBJ2-7; unclear D gene. Trimming stripped 1 base from V and 0 bases from J, with 7 bases between. The CDR3 spans 14 residues. CDR1 is LGHNA and CDR2 is YSLEER in the germline V gene. The CDR3 is CASSQGASSYEQYV. CDR3 in DNA: TGCGCCAGCAGCCAAGGGGCCAGCTCCTACGAGCAGTACGTC.

V is TRBV3-1 and J is TRBJ1-2; a possible D gene is TRBD1 (6 bases). Trimming cost V 3 bases and J 2 bases, with 22 bases left between them. The length of the CDR3 is 18 residues. The V gene's germline CDR1 is LGHDT and CDR2 YNNKEL (reference sequence). The DNA of the CDR3 is TGTGCCAGCAGCCACCCCCAAGGGAGGGGGACGGAGAACTATGGCTACACCTTC. This codes for CASSHPQGRGTENYGYTF.

This clonotype came up a few times. This chain connects TRBV5-1 to TRBJ2-4, with 7 positions matching TRBD1. J gave up 10 bases and V 3 bases, and 1 base lay outside the gene matches. The CDR3 contains 11 residues. Per germline, CDR1 SGHRS and CDR2 YFSETQ. The DNA of the CDR3 is TGCGCCAGCAGCTCGACAGGGATTCAGTACTTC. Protein sequence: CASSSTGIQYF.

This clonotype was seen a handful of times. This chain joins TRBV20-1 and TRBJ1-1; D is possibly TRBD1 (5 bases). Germline lookup yields CDR1 DFQATT and CDR2 SNEGSKA (reference sequence). There are 14 residues in the CDR3. The V gene lost 3 bases and the J gene lost 0 bases, with 11 bases spanning the gap. This CDR3 is CSASQGQMNTEAFF. The DNA of the CDR3 is TGCAGTGCTAGTCAGGGTCAGATGAACACTGAAGCTTTCTTT.

The J gene is TRBJ2-5, the V gene TRBV24-1; D possibly corresponds to TRBD1 (5 bases). The length of the CDR3 is 15 residues. CDR1 is KGHDR and CDR2 is SFDVKD in the germline V gene. The V gene lost 1 base and the J gene lost 2 bases, with 10 bases spanning the gap. The CDR3 DNA reads as TGTGCCACCAGTGATTTCGTGGCAGGGCAAGAGACCCAGTACTTC. Amino acids: CATSDFVAGQETQYF.

Ten or more counts support this clonotype. The chain couples TRBV18 to TRBJ2-3; no clear D gene. From germline, CDR1 is KGHSH and CDR2 LQKENI. The CDR3 is 17 amino acids. Trimming left V 0 bases short and J 1 base short, with 14 bases between. The CDR3 DNA is TGTGCCAGCTCACCACCGGGTGCAGGATCGGGCACAGATACGCAGTATTTT. Amino acid sequence: CASSPPGAGSGTDTQYF.

The chain combines TRBV2 with TRBJ2-1, with TRBD2 identical over 11 bases. With V trimmed by 7 bases and J by 13 bases, 9 bases remained unmatched. Germline V lookup: CDR1 SNHLY, CDR2 FYNNEI. The CDR3 loop spans 13 amino acids. CDR3 sequence: CASITSGGSSQFF. DNA of the CDR3: TGTGCCAGCATAACTAGCGGGGGTTCTTCCCAGTTCTTC.

This rearrangement joins TRBV28 to TRBJ2-7; D is possibly TRBD1 or TRBD2 (5 bases each). Germline assignment: CDR1 MDHEN and CDR2 SYDVKM. The CDR3 loop spans 13 amino acids. Trimming cost V 7 bases and J 7 bases, with 17 bases left between them. The DNA for the CDR3 is TGTGCCAGCAACCCAACGGGGCGCTGGGAGCAGTACGTC. Translated, it gives CASNPTGRWEQYV.

The chain links TRBV7-2 to TRBJ1-5; 9 bases fit TRBD1. The CDR3 totals 17 residues. Germline trimming cut 0 bases from V and 4 bases from J; bases unmatched to any gene: 7. Germline loops: CDR1 SGHTA, CDR2 FQGNSA. The CDR3 coding sequence is TGTGCCAGCAGCTTAGCGATAACAGGGGGCGCGAATCAGCCCCAGCATTTT. It codes for CASSLAITGGANQPQHF.